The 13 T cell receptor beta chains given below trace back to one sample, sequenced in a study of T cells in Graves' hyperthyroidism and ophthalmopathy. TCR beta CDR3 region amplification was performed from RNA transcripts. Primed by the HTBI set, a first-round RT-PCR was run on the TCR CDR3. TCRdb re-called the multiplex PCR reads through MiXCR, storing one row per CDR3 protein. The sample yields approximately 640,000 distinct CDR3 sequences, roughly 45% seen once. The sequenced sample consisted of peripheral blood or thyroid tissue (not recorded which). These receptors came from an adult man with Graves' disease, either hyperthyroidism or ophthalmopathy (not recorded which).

In DNA, the CDR3 is TGTGCCAGCAGCTTCGACAGGCGGTCAGCGGAGGCCCAGTACTTC. Its translation: CASSFDRRSAEAQYF. V usage is TRBV25-1 and J usage is TRBJ2-5; a possible D gene is TRBD1 (6 bases). Germline values: CDR1 MGHDK, CDR2 SYGVNS. The V end was cut by 6 bases, the J end by 9 bases, with 23 bases between. The CDR3 is made up of 15 amino acids.

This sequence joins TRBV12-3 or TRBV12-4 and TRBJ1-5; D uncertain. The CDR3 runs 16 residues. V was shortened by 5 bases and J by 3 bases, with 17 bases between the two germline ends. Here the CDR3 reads CASSDPWERNNQPQHF. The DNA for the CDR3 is TGTGCCAGCAGTGACCCCTGGGAAAGAAACAATCAGCCCCAGCATTTT.

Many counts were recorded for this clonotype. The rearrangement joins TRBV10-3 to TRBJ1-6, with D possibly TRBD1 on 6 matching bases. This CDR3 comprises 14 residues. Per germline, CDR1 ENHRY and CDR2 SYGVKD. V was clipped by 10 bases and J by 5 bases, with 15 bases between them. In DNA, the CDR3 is TGTGCCACTAAGACAGGAAACAATAATTCACCCCTCCACTTT. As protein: CATKTGNNNSPLHF.

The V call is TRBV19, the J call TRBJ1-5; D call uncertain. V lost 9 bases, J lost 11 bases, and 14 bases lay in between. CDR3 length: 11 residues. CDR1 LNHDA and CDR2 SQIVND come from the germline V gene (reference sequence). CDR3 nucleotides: TGTGCCAGCAGCCCAGCGGAGACCCAGCATTTT. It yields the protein CASSPAETQHF.

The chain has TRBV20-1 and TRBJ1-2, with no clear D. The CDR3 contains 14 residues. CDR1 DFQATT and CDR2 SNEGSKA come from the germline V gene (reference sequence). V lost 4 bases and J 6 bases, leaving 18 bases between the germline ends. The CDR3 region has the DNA TGCAGTGCTATCTCGTCCGTACTCCCCAATGGCTACACCTTC. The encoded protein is CSAISSVLPNGYTF.

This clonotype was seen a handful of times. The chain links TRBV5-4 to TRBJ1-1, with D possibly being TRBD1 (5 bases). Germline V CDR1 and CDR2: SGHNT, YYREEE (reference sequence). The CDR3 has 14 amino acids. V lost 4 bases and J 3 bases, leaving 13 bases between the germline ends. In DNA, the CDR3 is TGTGCCAGCAGCGGCGCGGGGCGGGACACTGAAGCTTTCTTT. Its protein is CASSGAGRDTEAFF.

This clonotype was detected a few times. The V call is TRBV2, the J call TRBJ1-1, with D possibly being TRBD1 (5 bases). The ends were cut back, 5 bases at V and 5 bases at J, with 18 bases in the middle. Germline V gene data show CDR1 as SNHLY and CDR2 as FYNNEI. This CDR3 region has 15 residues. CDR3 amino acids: CASSITRGSGTEAFF. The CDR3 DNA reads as TGTGCCAGCAGTATAACTCGGGGGAGCGGAACTGAAGCTTTCTTT. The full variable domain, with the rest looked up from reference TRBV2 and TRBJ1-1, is EPEVTQTPSHQVTQMGQEVILRCVPISNHLYFYWYRQILGQKVEFLVSFYNNEISEKSEIFDDQFSVERPDGSNFTLKIRSTKLEDSAMYFCASSITRGSGTEAFFGQGTRLTVV.

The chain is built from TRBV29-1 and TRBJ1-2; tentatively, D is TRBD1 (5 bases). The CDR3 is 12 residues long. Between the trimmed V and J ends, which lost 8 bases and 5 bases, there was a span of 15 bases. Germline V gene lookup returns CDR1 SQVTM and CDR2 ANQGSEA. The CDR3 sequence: CSLGGQEYGYTF. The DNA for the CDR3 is TGCAGCTTAGGTGGACAAGAATATGGCTACACCTTC. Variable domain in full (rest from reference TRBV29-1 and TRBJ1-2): SAVISQKPSRDICQRGTSLTIQCQVDSQVTMMFWYRQQPGQSLTLIATANQGSEATYESGFVIDKFPISRPNLTFSTLTVSNMSPEDSSIYLCSLGGQEYGYTFGSGTRLTVV.

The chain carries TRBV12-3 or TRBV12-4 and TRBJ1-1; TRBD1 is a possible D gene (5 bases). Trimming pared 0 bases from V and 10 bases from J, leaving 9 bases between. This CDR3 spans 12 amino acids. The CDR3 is CASSLAQGAAFF. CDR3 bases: TGTGCCAGCAGTTTAGCCCAGGGTGCAGCTTTCTTT.

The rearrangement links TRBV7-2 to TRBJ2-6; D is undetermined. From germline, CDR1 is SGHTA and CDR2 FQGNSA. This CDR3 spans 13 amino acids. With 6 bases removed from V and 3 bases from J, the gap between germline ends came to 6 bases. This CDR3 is CASSKDGANVLTF. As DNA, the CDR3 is TGTGCCAGCAGTAAAGATGGGGCCAACGTCCTGACTTTC.

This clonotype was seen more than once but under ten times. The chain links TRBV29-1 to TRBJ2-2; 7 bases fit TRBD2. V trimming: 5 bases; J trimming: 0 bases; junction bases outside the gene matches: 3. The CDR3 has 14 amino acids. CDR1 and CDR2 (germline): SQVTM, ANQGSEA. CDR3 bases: TGCAGCGTTAATGGACTAGCGAACACCGGGGAGCTGTTTTTT. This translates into CSVNGLANTGELFF.

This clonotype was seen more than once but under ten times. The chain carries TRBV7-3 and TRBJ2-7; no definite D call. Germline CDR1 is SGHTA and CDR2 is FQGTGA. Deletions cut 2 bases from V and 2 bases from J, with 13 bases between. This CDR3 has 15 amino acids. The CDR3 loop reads CASSLVRVQTYEQYF. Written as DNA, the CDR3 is TGTGCCAGCAGCTTAGTACGGGTACAAACCTACGAGCAGTACTTC.

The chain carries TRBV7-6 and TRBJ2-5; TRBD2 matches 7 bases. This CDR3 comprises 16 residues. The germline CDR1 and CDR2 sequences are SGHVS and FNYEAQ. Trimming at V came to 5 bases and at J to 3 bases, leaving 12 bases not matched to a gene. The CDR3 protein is CASSQEQLAAKETQYF. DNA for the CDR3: TGTGCCAGCAGCCAAGAACAGCTAGCGGCAAAAGAGACCCAGTACTTC.